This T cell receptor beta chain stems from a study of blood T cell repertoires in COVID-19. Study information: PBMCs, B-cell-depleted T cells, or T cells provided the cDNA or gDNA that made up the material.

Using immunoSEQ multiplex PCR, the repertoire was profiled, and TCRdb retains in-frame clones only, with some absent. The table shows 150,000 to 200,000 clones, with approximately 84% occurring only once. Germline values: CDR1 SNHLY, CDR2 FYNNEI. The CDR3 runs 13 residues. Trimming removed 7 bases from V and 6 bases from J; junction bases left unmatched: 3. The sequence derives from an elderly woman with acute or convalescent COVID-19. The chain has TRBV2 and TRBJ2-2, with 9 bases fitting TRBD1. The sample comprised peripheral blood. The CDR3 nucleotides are TGTGCCAGCAATAGACAGGGGGCCGGGGAGCTGTTTTTT. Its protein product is CASNRQGAGELFF. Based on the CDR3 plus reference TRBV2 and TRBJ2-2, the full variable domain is EPEVTQTPSHQVTQMGQEVILRCVPISNHLYFYWYRQILGQKVEFLVSFYNNEISEKSEIFDDQFSVERPDGSNFTLKIRSTKLEDSAMYFCASNRQGAGELFFGEGSRLTVL.